Here is one T cell receptor (beta chain) with its context. Its antigen is not yet known. Per-base qualities were not stored, and no clone one base away is much larger. Enrolling through a virtual design, the prospective study's participants ranged in age from about 18 to 89 years and lived across some 23 United States geographic areas. In the prospective study, cohorts were assigned on the basis of participant-reported clinical history obtained from a screening survey and a study questionnaire. ImmuneRACE Cohort 3 recovered participants were defined by two consecutive negative NP/OP PCR tests, healthcare professional clearance, or symptom resolution. In the prospective study, mobile phlebotomists collected whole blood, serum and a nasopharyngeal or oropharyngeal swab from each participant. Additional blood draws and questionnaires over an approximately 2-month period could optionally be provided by prospective study participants. Before DNA extraction, prospective study blood samples were shipped either frozen or at room temperature.

TCRbeta CDR3 regions were amplified from genomic DNA using the immunoSEQ Assay, a bias-controlled multiplex PCR. In the authors' own workflow: Nucleated cell counts per sample were estimated from amplification of reference gene primers within the assay. To quantify the absolute abundance of each unique TCRbeta CDR3 rearrangement, sequence reads were collapsed and filtered. For each sample, productive Simpson clonality was calculated as the square root of Simpson's diversity index across productive rearrangements. Entries here come from immuneACCESS through TCRdb and include only in-frame sequences with V and J called. Some clones fail to appear in such tables; in the studies checked, an unresolved V gene covers under half of the shortfall, and the cause of the remainder is unknown. V, J and clone size derive from that table, while D and trimming were established from the DNA sequence. Recorded for this sample are hundreds of thousands of clones; over 75% of them occurred a single time. About 1% of the sample is taken by the ten largest.

The germline V end is reduced by 0 bases and the J end by 5 bases; junction bases left unmatched: 6. Spanning cysteine to phenylalanine, the CDR3 consists of 15 amino acids. This entry keeps only the CDR3 DNA: 45 bases, framed from base 1. The CDR1 and CDR2 encoded by the germline V gene (reference sequence) are LNHDA and SQIVND. The data stem from a study of blood T cell repertoires in COVID-19 (dated by TCRdb to the early 2020s). Regarding the research as a whole: Collaborator samples came from the United States, Italy and Spain and covered acute and convalescent phases of COVID-19. The material from the prospective study consisted of cDNA or gDNA derived from T cells, B-cell-depleted T cells, or PBMCs. Deeply sampled blood TCRbeta repertoires from subjects exposed to, actively infected with, or recovered from COVID-19 were included in the dataset. The repertoires were released in a freely available public database meant as a resource for research on the immune response to SARS-CoV-2. Samples were obtained from the ongoing ImmuneRACE study (first 160 participants) and from 1,254 subjects provided by 6 global collaborators. Nearly every sample came with metadata listing a de-identified subject ID, COVID-19 status, age in years and sex. Where available, HLA class I and class II types were obtained from metadata supplied by the sample provider rather than from assay-based typing.

Beyond this particular receptor, the publication reports: The quantity of clinical and demographic metadata differed by source and by participant and was supplied without curation.

Sequences were obtained from PBMCs or T cells enriched from blood (not recorded which). Recombination joined TRBV19 with TRBJ1-2, and TRBD1 aligns with 7 junction nucleotides. This receptor was taken from a man aged 18 to 29 who had recovered from COVID-19. The DNA reads as follows: TGTGCCAGTAGTATAGATGGACAGGTATCGTATGGCTACACCTTC. Protein translation: CASSIDGQVSYGYTF.